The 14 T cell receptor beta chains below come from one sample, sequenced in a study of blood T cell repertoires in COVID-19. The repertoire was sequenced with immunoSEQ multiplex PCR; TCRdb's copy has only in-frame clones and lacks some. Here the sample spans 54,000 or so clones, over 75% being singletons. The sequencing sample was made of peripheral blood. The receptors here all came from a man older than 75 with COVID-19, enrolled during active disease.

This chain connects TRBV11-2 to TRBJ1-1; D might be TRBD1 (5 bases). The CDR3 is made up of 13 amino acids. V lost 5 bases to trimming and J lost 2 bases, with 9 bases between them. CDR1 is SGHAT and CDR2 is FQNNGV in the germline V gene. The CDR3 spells CASSQDRNTEAFF. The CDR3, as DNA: TGTGCCAGCAGCCAAGACAGAAACACTGAAGCTTTCTTT.

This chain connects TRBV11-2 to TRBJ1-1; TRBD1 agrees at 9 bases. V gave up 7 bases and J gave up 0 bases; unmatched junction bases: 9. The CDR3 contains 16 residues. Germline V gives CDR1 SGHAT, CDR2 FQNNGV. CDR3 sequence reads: CASTPGGTGMNTEAFF. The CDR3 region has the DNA TGTGCCAGCACCCCTGGGGGGACAGGGATGAACACTGAAGCTTTCTTT.

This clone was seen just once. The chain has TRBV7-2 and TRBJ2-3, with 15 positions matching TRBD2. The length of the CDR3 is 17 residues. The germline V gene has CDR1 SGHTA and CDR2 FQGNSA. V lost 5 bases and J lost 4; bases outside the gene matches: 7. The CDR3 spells CASSPFGTSGRPDTQYF. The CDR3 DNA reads TGTGCCAGCAGCCCCTTCGGGACTAGCGGGAGGCCAGATACGCAGTATTTT. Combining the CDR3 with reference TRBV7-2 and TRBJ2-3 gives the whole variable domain GAGVSQSPSNKVTEKGKDVELRCDPISGHTALYWYRQSLGQGLEFLIYFQGNSAPDKSGLPSDRFSAERTGGSVSTLTIQRTQQEDSAVYLCASSPFGTSGRPDTQYFGPGTRLTVL.

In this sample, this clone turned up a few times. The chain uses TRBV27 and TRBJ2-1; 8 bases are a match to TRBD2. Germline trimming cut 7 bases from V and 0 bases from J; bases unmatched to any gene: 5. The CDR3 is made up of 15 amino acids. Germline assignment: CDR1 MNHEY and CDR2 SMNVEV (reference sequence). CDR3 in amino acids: CASKYRGGSYNEQFF. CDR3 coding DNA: TGTGCCAGCAAGTACCGGGGGGGCTCCTACAATGAGCAGTTCTTC.

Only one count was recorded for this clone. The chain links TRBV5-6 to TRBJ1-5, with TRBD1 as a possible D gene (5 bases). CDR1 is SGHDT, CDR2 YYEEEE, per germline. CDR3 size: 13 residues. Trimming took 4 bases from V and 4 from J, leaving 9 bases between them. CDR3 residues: CASSLGPNQPQHF. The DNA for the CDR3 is TGTGCCAGCAGCCTGGGGCCGAATCAGCCCCAGCATTTT.

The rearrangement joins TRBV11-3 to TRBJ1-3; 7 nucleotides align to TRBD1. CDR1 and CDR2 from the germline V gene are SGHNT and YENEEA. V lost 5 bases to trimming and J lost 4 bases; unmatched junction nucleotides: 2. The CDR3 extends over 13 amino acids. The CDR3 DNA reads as TGTGCCAGCAGCACAGGGGCAGGAAACACCATATATTTT. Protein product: CASSTGAGNTIYF.

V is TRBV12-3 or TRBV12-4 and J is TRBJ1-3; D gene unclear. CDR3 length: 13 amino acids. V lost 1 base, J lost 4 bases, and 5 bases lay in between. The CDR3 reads CASSLGRGNTIYF. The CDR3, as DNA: TGTGCCAGCAGTTTAGGGCGGGGAAACACCATATATTTT.

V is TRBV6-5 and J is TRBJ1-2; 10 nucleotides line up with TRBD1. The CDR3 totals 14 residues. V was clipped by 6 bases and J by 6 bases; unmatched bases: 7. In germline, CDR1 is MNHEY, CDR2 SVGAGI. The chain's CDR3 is CASSRETGGDGYTF. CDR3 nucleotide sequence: TGTGCCAGCAGCCGCGAGACAGGGGGCGATGGCTACACCTTC.

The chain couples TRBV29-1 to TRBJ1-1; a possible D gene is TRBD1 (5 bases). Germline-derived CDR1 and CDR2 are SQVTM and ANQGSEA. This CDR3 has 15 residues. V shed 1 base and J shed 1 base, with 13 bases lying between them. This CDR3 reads CSVEAGERQNTEAFF. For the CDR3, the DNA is TGCAGCGTTGAAGCGGGGGAGAGACAGAACACTGAAGCTTTCTTT.

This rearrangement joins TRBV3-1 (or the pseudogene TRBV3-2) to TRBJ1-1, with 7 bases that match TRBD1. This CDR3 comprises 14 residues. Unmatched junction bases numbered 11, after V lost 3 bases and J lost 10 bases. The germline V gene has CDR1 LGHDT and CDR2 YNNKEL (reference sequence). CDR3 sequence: CASSQGLGDSLAFF. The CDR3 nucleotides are TGTGCCAGCAGCCAGGGATTGGGGGACAGTCTAGCTTTCTTT.

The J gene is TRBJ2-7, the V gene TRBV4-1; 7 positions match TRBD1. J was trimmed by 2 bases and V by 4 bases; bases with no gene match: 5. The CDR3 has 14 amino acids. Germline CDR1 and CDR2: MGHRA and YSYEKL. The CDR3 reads CASSRQGSAYEQYF. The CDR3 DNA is TGCGCCAGCAGCCGACAGGGTAGCGCCTACGAGCAGTACTTC.

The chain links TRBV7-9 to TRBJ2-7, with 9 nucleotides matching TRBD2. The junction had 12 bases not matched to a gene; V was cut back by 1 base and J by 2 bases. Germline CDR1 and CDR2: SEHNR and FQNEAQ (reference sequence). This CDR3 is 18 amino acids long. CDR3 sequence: CASSLEGAGGPGPYEQYF. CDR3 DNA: TGTGCCAGCAGCTTAGAGGGAGCGGGGGGCCCCGGACCCTACGAGCAGTACTTC.

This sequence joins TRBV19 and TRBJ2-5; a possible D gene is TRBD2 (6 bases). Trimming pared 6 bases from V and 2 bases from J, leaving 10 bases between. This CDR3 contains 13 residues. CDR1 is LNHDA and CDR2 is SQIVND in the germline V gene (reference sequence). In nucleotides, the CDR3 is TGTGCCAGTAGGAGGCGGGGACAAGAGACCCAGTACTTC. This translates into CASRRRGQETQYF.

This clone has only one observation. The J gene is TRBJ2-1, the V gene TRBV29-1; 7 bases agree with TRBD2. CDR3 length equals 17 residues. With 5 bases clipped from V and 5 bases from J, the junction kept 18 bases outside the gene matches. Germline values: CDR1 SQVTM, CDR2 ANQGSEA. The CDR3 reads CSVQPRLAITEDNEQFF. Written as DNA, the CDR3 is TGCAGCGTTCAACCCCGACTAGCTATCACCGAAGACAATGAGCAGTTCTTC.